The 25 T cell receptor beta chains given below trace back to one sample, sequenced in a study of shared clonotypes between healthy human individuals. The protocol was immunoSEQ multiplex PCR, while the TCRdb copy is restricted to in-frame clones and leaves out a portion. Here the sample spans about 1 million clones, under 80% being singletons. The sample was memory CD4+ T cells sorted from blood. This sample's subset: CD45RA-negative fraction. These receptors all come from a man aged 18 to 29 in good health.

This chain connects TRBV5-6 to TRBJ2-2, with D tentatively TRBD2 (6 bases). Germline V lookup: CDR1 SGHDT, CDR2 YYEEEE. V was cut by 3 bases and J by 3 bases, with 12 bases left in between. The CDR3 spans 15 residues. The CDR3 DNA reads TGTGCCAGCAGCTCACCGGGACTGGACACCGGGGAGCTGTTTTTT. Encoded protein: CASSSPGLDTGELFF.

This clone was seen a handful of times. The chain employs TRBV27 and TRBJ1-1, with D maybe TRBD1 (5 bases). The CDR3 length is 13 residues. Germline lookup yields CDR1 MNHEY and CDR2 SMNVEV (reference sequence). The ends were cut back, 3 bases at V and 6 bases at J, with 11 bases in the middle. DNA of the CDR3: TGTGCCAGCAGTTTGGGGGTGGGCGCTGAAGCTTTCTTT. Translating it yields CASSLGVGAEAFF.

The J gene is TRBJ2-7, the V gene TRBV7-2; 16 positions match TRBD2. CDR1 and CDR2 (germline): SGHTA, FQGNSA. V lost 0 bases, J lost 6 bases, and 8 bases stayed unmatched. The CDR3 length is 18 residues. The CDR3 protein is CASSLAGTSGRAGGEQYF. CDR3 DNA sequence: TGTGCCAGCAGCTTAGCAGGGACTAGCGGGAGGGCCGGAGGCGAGCAGTACTTC.

The chain carries TRBV5-8 and TRBJ1-4; D unresolved. The CDR3 contains 17 residues. CDR1 is SGHTS, CDR2 YDEGEE, per germline. V shed 4 bases and J shed 0 bases, with 16 bases lying between them. The CDR3 nucleotides read TGTGCCAGCAGCCTTATTAGGTACCACGCAACTAATGAAAAACTGTTTTTT. Translation gives CASSLIRYHATNEKLFF. The variable domain in full, completed from reference TRBV5-8 and TRBJ1-4, reads EAGVTQSPTHLIKTRGQQATLRCSPISGHTSVYWYQQALGLGLQFLLWYDEGEERNRGNFPPRFSGRQFPNYSSELNVNALELEDSALYLCASSLIRYHATNEKLFFGSGTQLSVL.

Notes on this clone: A far larger clone is one nucleotide away, so this likely arose from a read error. The rearrangement uses TRBV5-4 and TRBJ1-6; D ambiguous. V lost 4 bases and J 2 bases, leaving 1 base between the germline ends. The germline CDR1 and CDR2 sequences are SGHNT and YYREEE (reference sequence). The CDR3 is made up of 12 amino acids. The CDR3: CASSPYNSPLHF. Written as DNA, the CDR3 is TGTGCCAGCAGCCCCTATAATTCACCCCTCCACTTT.

V usage is TRBV7-2 and J usage is TRBJ2-7, with 7 bases fitting TRBD1. V lost 2 bases and J lost 0; bases outside the gene matches: 7. The CDR3 has 16 amino acids. Germline lookup yields CDR1 SGHTA and CDR2 FQGNSA. CDR3 bases: TGTGCCAGCAGCTTACACGGGCCAGGGGGCTCCTACGAGCAGTACTTC. This encodes CASSLHGPGGSYEQYF.

The V call is TRBV10-3, the J call TRBJ1-5; D is ambiguous. The CDR3 consists of 14 residues. V dropped 0 bases and J dropped 3 bases, with 6 bases sitting between them. Germline V lookup: CDR1 ENHRY, CDR2 SYGVKD. CDR3 amino acids: CAISESSANQPQHF. CDR3 sequence (DNA): TGTGCCATCAGTGAGTCGTCGGCCAATCAGCCCCAGCATTTT.

The chain has TRBV28 and TRBJ2-1; D might be TRBD2 (6 bases). Trimming pared 6 bases from V and 1 base from J, leaving 16 bases between. The CDR3 consists of 16 residues. Per germline, CDR1 MDHEN and CDR2 SYDVKM. CDR3 bases: TGTGCCAGCAGCCTTGCGGTAGCGGCTTCCTACAATGAGCAGTTCTTC. This encodes CASSLAVAASYNEQFF. Full variable domain (missing parts from reference TRBV28 and TRBJ2-1): DVKVTQSSRYLVKRTGEKVFLECVQDMDHENMFWYRQDPGLGLRLIYFSYDVKMKEKGDIPEGYSVSREKKERFSLILESASTNQTSMYLCASSLAVAASYNEQFFGPGTRLTVL.

The J gene is TRBJ1-5, the V gene TRBV7-9; no clear D. CDR1 is SEHNR, CDR2 FQNEAQ, per germline (reference sequence). This CDR3 comprises 16 residues. V was shortened by 5 bases and J by 7 bases, with 21 bases between the two germline ends. The CDR3, as DNA: TGTGCCAGCAGCCCTTCAGGAGGGTTTGGGGAACAGCCCCAGCATTTT. Protein sequence: CASSPSGGFGEQPQHF.

The chain joins TRBV7-3 to TRBJ2-1; D perhaps matches TRBD2 (6 bases). This CDR3 spans 15 amino acids. In germline, CDR1 is SGHTA, CDR2 FQGTGA. The V end lost 5 bases, the J end lost 7 bases, and 18 bases lay between the germline ends. The CDR3 here is CASSPRDFPGNEQFF. DNA for the CDR3: TGTGCCAGCAGCCCCCGGGACTTTCCGGGGAATGAGCAGTTCTTC.

The chain joins TRBV7-2 to TRBJ2-7; 9 bases fit TRBD2. Germline-derived CDR1 and CDR2 are SGHTA and FQGNSA. The length of the CDR3 is 15 residues. V shed 5 bases, J shed 2 bases, and the junction held 7 bases outside the gene matches. Here the CDR3 reads CASSLSRGRAYEQYF. As DNA, the CDR3 is TGTGCCAGCAGCCTGAGTCGCGGGAGGGCCTACGAGCAGTACTTC.

This clone was seen just once. The V call is TRBV18, the J call TRBJ2-1; TRBD2 matches 10 bases. With 1 base clipped from V and 8 bases from J, the junction kept 5 bases outside the gene matches. The CDR3 has 15 residues. Germline V gene lookup returns CDR1 KGHSH and CDR2 LQKENI. CDR3: CASSPLAGGPDEQFF. Here the CDR3 DNA reads TGTGCCAGCTCACCACTAGCGGGAGGCCCCGATGAGCAGTTCTTC. The full variable domain, its missing parts supplied by reference TRBV18 and TRBJ2-1, is NAGVMQNPRHLVRRRGQEARLRCSPMKGHSHVYWYRQLPEEGLKFMVYLQKENIIDESGMPKERFSAEFPKEGPSILRIQQVVRGDSAAYFCASSPLAGGPDEQFFGPGTRLTVL.

In this sample, this clone turned up once. This rearrangement joins TRBV7-2 to TRBJ1-4; no clear D. The CDR3 totals 14 residues. The V end was cut by 1 base, the J end by 5 bases, with 8 bases between. Germline CDR1 reads SGHTA; CDR2 reads FQGNSA. The CDR3 DNA is TGTGCCAGCAGCTTAGGAGGTATAAATGAAAAACTGTTTTTT. Its protein product is CASSLGGINEKLFF. The full variable domain, its missing parts supplied by reference TRBV7-2 and TRBJ1-4, is GAGVSQSPSNKVTEKGKDVELRCDPISGHTALYWYRQSLGQGLEFLIYFQGNSAPDKSGLPSDRFSAERTGGSVSTLTIQRTQQEDSAVYLCASSLGGINEKLFFGSGTQLSVL.

The rearrangement links TRBV5-1 to TRBJ2-3; 13 bases agree with TRBD2. The CDR3 contains 18 residues. After removal of 5 bases from V and 0 bases from J, the junction contained 9 bases not matched to a gene. Germline V gene data show CDR1 as SGHRS and CDR2 as YFSETQ. CDR3 region: CASSLRLAGGTSTDTQYF. DNA of the CDR3: TGCGCCAGCAGTCTTCGACTAGCGGGAGGCACTAGCACAGATACGCAGTATTTT.

The V call is TRBV5-1, the J call TRBJ1-2, with TRBD1 matching 8 bases. CDR3 length: 16 amino acids. CDR1 and CDR2 (germline): SGHRS, YFSETQ. The V segment lost 6 bases and the J segment 6 bases; nucleotides outside the gene matches: 16. CDR3 protein: CASTIGQGGTWDGYTF. Here the CDR3 DNA reads TGCGCCAGCACGATTGGACAGGGAGGGACCTGGGATGGCTACACCTTC. Full variable domain (missing parts from reference TRBV5-1 and TRBJ1-2): KAGVTQTPRYLIKTRGQQVTLSCSPISGHRSVSWYQQTPGQGLQFLFEYFSETQRNKGNFPGRFSGRQFSNSRSEMNVSTLELGDSALYLCASTIGQGGTWDGYTFGSGTRLTVV.

With respect to this clone: At one end the junction does not follow the germline gene, possibly because of a read error. The chain links TRBV7-7 to TRBJ2-7; the match to TRBD2 covers 13 bases. Germline CDR1 reads SSHAT; CDR2 reads FNYEAQ (reference sequence). The CDR3 length is 18 residues. The CDR3 here is CASSLEPLTSGRRHEQYF. Here the CDR3 DNA reads TGTGCTAGCAGCTTAGAACCCCTGACTAGCGGGAGGAGGCACGAGCAGTACTTC.

V is TRBV25-1 and J is TRBJ1-2; D not resolved. The length of the CDR3 is 12 residues. Trimming stripped 3 bases from V and 5 bases from J, with 7 bases between. CDR1 and CDR2 (germline): MGHDK, SYGVNS. CDR3 sequence (DNA): TGTGCCAGCAGTGACGAGGGATATGGCTACACCTTC. It codes for CASSDEGYGYTF.

The rearrangement uses TRBV5-1 and TRBJ1-4; D gene unclear. The CDR3 is 17 residues long. Trimming removed 0 bases from V and 5 bases from J, with 17 bases in between. The germline V gene has CDR1 SGHRS and CDR2 YFSETQ. The CDR3 DNA reads TGCGCCAGCAGCTTGGGGGCCAAGACGTCGAACAATGAAAAACTGTTTTTT. Its translation is CASSLGAKTSNNEKLFF. The full variable domain, its missing parts supplied by reference TRBV5-1 and TRBJ1-4, is KAGVTQTPRYLIKTRGQQVTLSCSPISGHRSVSWYQQTPGQGLQFLFEYFSETQRNKGNFPGRFSGRQFSNSRSEMNVSTLELGDSALYLCASSLGAKTSNNEKLFFGSGTQLSVL.

This chain links TRBV14 with TRBJ1-6; D might be TRBD1 (6 bases). V was pared by 2 bases and J by 10 bases, with 12 bases between. Germline CDR1 and CDR2: SGHDN and FVKESK. CDR3 length: 14 amino acids. This CDR3 reads CASSQIGGGSPLHF. For the CDR3, the DNA is TGTGCCAGCAGCCAAATCGGGGGCGGGTCACCCCTCCACTTT.

Comments on this clone: With a far larger clone one base away, a read error is the likely cause. The sample carries other DNA sequences with the same CDR3. V usage is TRBV7-9 and J usage is TRBJ2-2; no clear D. V lost 1 base, J lost 5 bases, and 2 bases lay in between. This CDR3 is built from 12 residues. Germline values: CDR1 SEHNR, CDR2 FQNEAQ (reference sequence). The CDR3 DNA sequence: TGTGCCAGCAGCTTAGGGACCGGGGAGCTGTTTTTT. Translating gives CASSLGTGELFF.

This clone was observed a single time. J is TRBJ2-5 and V is TRBV2; 9 bases are shared with TRBD1. With V trimmed by 10 bases and J by 0 bases, 12 bases remained unmatched. The germline gives CDR1 SNHLY, CDR2 FYNNEI. The CDR3 is 16 residues long. Written as DNA, the CDR3 is TGTGCCACCCCACGCGGGGGACAGGGCGACCAAGAGACCCAGTACTTC. Translation: CATPRGGQGDQETQYF.

The V call is TRBV30, the J call TRBJ1-6; no clear D gene. This CDR3 is built from 14 residues. CDR1 is GTSNPN and CDR2 is SVGIG in the germline V gene (reference sequence). Trimming removed 0 bases at V and 6 bases at J, with 9 bases between. CDR3 amino acids: CAWSVPQLNSPLHF. In DNA form, the CDR3 reads TGTGCCTGGAGTGTACCCCAGCTTAATTCACCCCTCCACTTT.

This chain uses TRBV2 with TRBJ1-5; TRBD1 aligns across 9 bases. Germline V lookup: CDR1 SNHLY, CDR2 FYNNEI. The V gene end was trimmed by 6 bases and the J gene end by 5 bases; junction bases not matched to a gene: 8. CDR3 length: 15 residues. DNA of the CDR3: TGTGCCAGCAGGGGACAGGGAGGTAGGGATCAGCCCCAGCATTTT. The encoded protein is CASRGQGGRDQPQHF. Full variable domain (outside the CDR3, taken from reference TRBV2 and TRBJ1-5): EPEVTQTPSHQVTQMGQEVILRCVPISNHLYFYWYRQILGQKVEFLVSFYNNEISEKSEIFDDQFSVERPDGSNFTLKIRSTKLEDSAMYFCASRGQGGRDQPQHFGDGTRLSIL.

The chain has TRBV27 and TRBJ1-6, with D possibly TRBD1 on 6 matching bases. The CDR3 has 14 amino acids. V lost 5 bases and J lost 9, with 14 bases in between. Looked up from germline, CDR1 is MNHEY and CDR2 is SMNVEV (reference sequence). The CDR3 reads CASSLRTEGSPLHF. The DNA for the CDR3 is TGTGCCAGCAGTCTCCGGACAGAGGGTTCACCCCTCCACTTT.

CDR3 bases: TGTGCCAGTAGTATCTGGTCTCCAAGACAGGTCAATTCACCCCTCCACTTT. Translated: CASSIWSPRQVNSPLHF. The chain links TRBV19 to TRBJ1-6; the D gene is possibly TRBD1 (6 bases). The CDR3 runs to 17 residues. CDR1 is LNHDA and CDR2 is SQIVND in the germline V gene (reference sequence). Trimming left V 3 bases short and J 7 bases short, with 19 bases between.